These T cell receptor beta chains were read from a single sample in a study of graft-versus-host responses after intestinal transplantation. Sequencing used immunoSEQ multiplex PCR; TCRdb keeps in-frame clones, though not all of them. Here the sample spans about 14,000 clones, around 35% being singletons. The sequencing used alloreactive CD8+ T cells from a mixed lymphocyte reaction culture, collected before intestinal transplant. The receptors were sampled from a human patient who received an intestinal transplant. CDR3s include the opening cysteine and the closing phenylalanine or tryptophan. Each record gives: V gene, CDR3 length, J gene, CDR3 protein.

V gene: TRBV19
CDR3 length: 15
J gene: TRBJ2-7
CDR3 protein: CASSTPGTSLGEQYF

V gene: TRBV9
CDR3 length: 15
J gene: TRBJ1-1
CDR3 protein: CASSPPGQGITEAFF

V gene: TRBV4-3
CDR3 length: 16
J gene: TRBJ1-1
CDR3 protein: CASSQEIRQENTEAFF

V gene: TRBV4-3
CDR3 length: 15
J gene: TRBJ2-7
CDR3 protein: CASSQEDSLSYEQYF

V gene: TRBV30
CDR3 length: 15
J gene: TRBJ2-3
CDR3 protein: CAWSEVAGGTDTQYF

V gene: TRBV30
CDR3 length: 15
J gene: TRBJ2-5
CDR3 protein: CAWTAAGGLQETQYF

V gene: TRBV7-6
CDR3 length: 12
J gene: TRBJ2-7
CDR3 protein: CASSLAGDQQYF

V gene: TRBV6-6
CDR3 length: 14
J gene: TRBJ1-4
CDR3 protein: CASSSGHQNEKLFF

V gene: TRBV4-3
CDR3 length: 15
J gene: TRBJ2-7
CDR3 protein: CASSQESGTAYEQYF

V gene: TRBV27
CDR3 length: 14
J gene: TRBJ2-3
CDR3 protein: CASTFLGAQDTQYF

V gene: TRBV7-6
CDR3 length: 15
J gene: TRBJ1-1
CDR3 protein: CASSLGQGMNTEAFF

V gene: TRBV30
CDR3 length: 12
J gene: TRBJ2-7
CDR3 protein: CAWSPAGHEQYF

V gene: TRBV6-6
CDR3 length: 15
J gene: TRBJ1-6
CDR3 protein: CASSYSARNGTPLHF

V gene: TRBV19
CDR3 length: 14
J gene: TRBJ1-4
CDR3 protein: CASSIGVGNEKLFF

V gene: TRBV30
CDR3 length: 14
J gene: TRBJ1-2
CDR3 protein: CAWSVGGGLNGYTF

V gene: TRBV19
CDR3 length: 16
J gene: TRBJ1-1
CDR3 protein: CASSPRQIPTYTEAFF

V gene: TRBV19
CDR3 length: 15
J gene: TRBJ1-2
CDR3 protein: CASSMRQGPGYGYTF

V gene: TRBV15
CDR3 length: 15
J gene: TRBJ2-7
CDR3 protein: CATSSQRGGSDEQYF

V gene: TRBV27
CDR3 length: 13
J gene: TRBJ1-5
CDR3 protein: CASSITANQPQHF

V gene: TRBV7-2
CDR3 length: 14
J gene: -
CDR3 protein: CASRPGGASYEQYF

V gene: TRBV7-2
CDR3 length: 13
J gene: TRBJ2-7
CDR3 protein: CASSASGGYEQYF

V gene: TRBV27
CDR3 length: 15
J gene: TRBJ2-1
CDR3 protein: CASSLSGGPENEQFF

V gene: TRBV27
CDR3 length: 13
J gene: TRBJ1-5
CDR3 protein: CASSSRENQPQHF

V gene: TRBV15
CDR3 length: 14
J gene: TRBJ2-3
CDR3 protein: CATSNIQRSDTQYF

V gene: TRBV11-2
CDR3 length: 13
J gene: TRBJ2-7
CDR3 protein: CASSLGAPYEQYF

V gene: TRBV4-3
CDR3 length: 15
J gene: TRBJ1-2
CDR3 protein: CASSQGTGGGYGYTF

V gene: TRBV9
CDR3 length: 16
J gene: TRBJ2-2
CDR3 protein: CASSFTLGGNTGELFF

V gene: TRBV29-1
CDR3 length: 15
J gene: TRBJ2-1
CDR3 protein: CSVEWLGQVGNEQFF

V gene: TRBV4-3
CDR3 length: 16
J gene: TRBJ2-7
CDR3 protein: CASSQDRIGAPYEQYF

V gene: TRBV2
CDR3 length: 17
J gene: TRBJ2-3
CDR3 protein: CARAIEAGGPRTDTQYF

V gene: TRBV2
CDR3 length: 20
J gene: TRBJ2-3
CDR3 protein: CASSDPITSGGAGSTDTQYF

V gene: TRBV27
CDR3 length: 15
J gene: TRBJ2-7
CDR3 protein: CASSYRGDLNYEQYF

V gene: TRBV10-3
CDR3 length: 15
J gene: TRBJ1-2
CDR3 protein: CAISGYRESGYGYTF

V gene: TRBV11-3
CDR3 length: 19
J gene: TRBJ2-1
CDR3 protein: CASSGYLGTGEGNYNEQFF

V gene: TRBV4-3
CDR3 length: 16
J gene: TRBJ2-7
CDR3 protein: CASSQEDRGRTYEQYF

V gene: TRBV30
CDR3 length: 15
J gene: TRBJ2-1
CDR3 protein: CAWSHFGGEYNEQFF

V gene: TRBV7-6
CDR3 length: 14
J gene: TRBJ2-7
CDR3 protein: CASSLAAEGDEQYF

V gene: TRBV19
CDR3 length: 17
J gene: TRBJ1-4
CDR3 protein: CASSLPGQGSSNEKLFF

V gene: TRBV18
CDR3 length: 12
J gene: TRBJ2-7
CDR3 protein: CASSPGGYEQYF

V gene: TRBV19
CDR3 length: 12
J gene: TRBJ2-1
CDR3 protein: CASSIPNNEQFF

V gene: TRBV4-3
CDR3 length: 17
J gene: TRBJ1-2
CDR3 protein: CASSQDRAGTTAYGYTF

V gene: TRBV12-5
CDR3 length: 18
J gene: TRBJ2-5
CDR3 protein: CASGSNWGLAGGQETQYF

V gene: TRBV30
CDR3 length: 13
J gene: TRBJ1-1
CDR3 protein: CAWSVGLGAEAFF

V gene: TRBV5-4
CDR3 length: 11
J gene: TRBJ2-7
CDR3 protein: CASSLGTAEYF

V gene: TRBV7-9
CDR3 length: 15
J gene: TRBJ2-7
CDR3 protein: CASSPGLGQLYEQYF

V gene: TRBV10-1
CDR3 length: 12
J gene: TRBJ2-1
CDR3 protein: CASSEGQFEQFF

V gene: TRBV6-5
CDR3 length: 14
J gene: TRBJ2-7
CDR3 protein: CASSYVGAPYEQYF

V gene: TRBV7-2
CDR3 length: 14
J gene: TRBJ1-1
CDR3 protein: CASRTRGPPSEAFF

V gene: TRBV6-6
CDR3 length: 15
J gene: TRBJ1-6
CDR3 protein: CASSYSQGIWSPLHF

V gene: TRBV11-2
CDR3 length: 12
J gene: TRBJ2-1
CDR3 protein: CASSFGGDEQFF

V gene: TRBV6-6
CDR3 length: 14
J gene: TRBJ2-1
CDR3 protein: CASSLDRGGNEQFF

V gene: TRBV30
CDR3 length: 13
J gene: TRBJ1-1
CDR3 protein: CALKDSMNTEAFF

V gene: TRBV13
CDR3 length: 15
J gene: TRBJ2-2
CDR3 protein: CASSHERSNTGELFF

V gene: TRBV9
CDR3 length: 16
J gene: TRBJ2-7
CDR3 protein: CASSVAAGQGALEQYF

V gene: TRBV30
CDR3 length: 13
J gene: TRBJ2-7
CDR3 protein: CAWSVSEGYEQYF